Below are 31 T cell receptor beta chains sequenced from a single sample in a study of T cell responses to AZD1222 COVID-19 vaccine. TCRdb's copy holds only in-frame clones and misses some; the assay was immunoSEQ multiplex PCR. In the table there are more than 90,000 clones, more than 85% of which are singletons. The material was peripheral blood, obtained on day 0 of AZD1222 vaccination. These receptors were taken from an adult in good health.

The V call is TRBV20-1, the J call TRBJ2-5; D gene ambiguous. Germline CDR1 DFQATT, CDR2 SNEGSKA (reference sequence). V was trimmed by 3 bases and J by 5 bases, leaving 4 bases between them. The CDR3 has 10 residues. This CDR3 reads CSASVETQYF. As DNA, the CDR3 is TGCAGTGCTAGCGTCGAGACCCAGTACTTC.

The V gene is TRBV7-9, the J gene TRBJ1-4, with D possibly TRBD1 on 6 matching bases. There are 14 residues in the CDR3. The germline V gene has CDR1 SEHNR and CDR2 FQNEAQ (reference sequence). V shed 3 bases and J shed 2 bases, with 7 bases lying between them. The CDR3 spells CASSLDSTNEKLFF. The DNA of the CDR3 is TGTGCCAGCAGCTTGGACAGTACTAATGAAAAACTGTTTTTT.

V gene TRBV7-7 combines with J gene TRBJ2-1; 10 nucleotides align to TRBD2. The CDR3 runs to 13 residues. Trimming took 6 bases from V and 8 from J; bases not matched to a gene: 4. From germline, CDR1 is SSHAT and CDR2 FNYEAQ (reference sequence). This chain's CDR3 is CASSGLAGDEQFF. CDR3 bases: TGTGCCAGCAGTGGGCTAGCGGGAGATGAGCAGTTCTTC. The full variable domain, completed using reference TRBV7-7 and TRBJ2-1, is GAGVSQSPRYKVTKRGQDVTLRCDPISSHATLYWYQQALGQGPEFLTYFNYEAQPDKSGLPSDRFSAERPEGSISTLTIQRTEQRDSAMYRCASSGLAGDEQFFGPGTRLTVL.

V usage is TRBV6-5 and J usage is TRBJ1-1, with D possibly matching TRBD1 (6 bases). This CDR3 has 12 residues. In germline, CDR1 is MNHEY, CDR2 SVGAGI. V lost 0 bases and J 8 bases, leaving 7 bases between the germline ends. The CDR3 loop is CASSYSGGEAFF. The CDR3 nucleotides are TGTGCCAGCAGTTACTCAGGGGGGGAAGCTTTCTTT.

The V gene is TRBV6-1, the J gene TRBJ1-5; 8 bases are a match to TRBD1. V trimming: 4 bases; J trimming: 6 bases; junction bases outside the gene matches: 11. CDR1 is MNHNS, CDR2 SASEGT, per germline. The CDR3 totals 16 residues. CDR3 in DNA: TGTGCCAGCAGTGCCTACAGGGGGGATCGTGGTCAGCCCCAGCATTTT. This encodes CASSAYRGDRGQPQHF.

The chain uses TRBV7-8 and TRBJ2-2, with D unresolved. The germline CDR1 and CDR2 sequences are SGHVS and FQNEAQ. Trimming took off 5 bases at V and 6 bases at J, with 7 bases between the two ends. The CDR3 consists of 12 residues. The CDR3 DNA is TGTGCCAGCAGCCCAAACGCCGGGGAGCTGTTTTTT. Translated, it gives CASSPNAGELFF. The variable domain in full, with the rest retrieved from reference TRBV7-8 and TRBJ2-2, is GAGVSQSPRYKVAKRGQDVALRCDPISGHVSLFWYQQALGQGPEFLTYFQNEAQLDKSGLPSDRFFAERPEGSVSTLKIQRTQQEDSAVYLCASSPNAGELFFGEGSRLTVL.

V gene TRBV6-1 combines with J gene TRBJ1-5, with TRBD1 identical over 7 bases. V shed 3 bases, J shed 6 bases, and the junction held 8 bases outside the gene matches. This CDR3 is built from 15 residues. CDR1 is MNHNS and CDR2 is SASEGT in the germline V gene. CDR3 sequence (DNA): TGTGCCAGCAGTGATTCTGCGACAGGGAGTCAGCCCCAGCATTTT. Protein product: CASSDSATGSQPQHF.

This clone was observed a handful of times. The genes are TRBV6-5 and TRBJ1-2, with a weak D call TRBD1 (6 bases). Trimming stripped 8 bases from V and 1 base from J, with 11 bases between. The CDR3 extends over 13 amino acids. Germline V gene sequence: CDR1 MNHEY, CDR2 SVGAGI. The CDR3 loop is CASADRHNYGYTF. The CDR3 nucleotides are TGTGCCAGCGCCGACAGGCATAACTATGGCTACACCTTC.

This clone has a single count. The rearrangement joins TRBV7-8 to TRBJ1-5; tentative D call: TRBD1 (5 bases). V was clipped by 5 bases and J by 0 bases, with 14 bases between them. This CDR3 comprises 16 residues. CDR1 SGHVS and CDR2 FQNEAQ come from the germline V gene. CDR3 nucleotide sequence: TGTGCCAGCAGCCCCTGGGGCGGCAATAGCAATCAGCCCCAGCATTTT. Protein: CASSPWGGNSNQPQHF.

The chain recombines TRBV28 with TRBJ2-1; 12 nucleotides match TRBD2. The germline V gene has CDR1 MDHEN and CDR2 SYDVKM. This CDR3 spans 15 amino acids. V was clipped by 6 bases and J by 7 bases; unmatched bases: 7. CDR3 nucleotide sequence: TGTGCCAGCAGAGTCGGACTAGCGGGGTTGAATGAGCAGTTCTTC. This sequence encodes CASRVGLAGLNEQFF.

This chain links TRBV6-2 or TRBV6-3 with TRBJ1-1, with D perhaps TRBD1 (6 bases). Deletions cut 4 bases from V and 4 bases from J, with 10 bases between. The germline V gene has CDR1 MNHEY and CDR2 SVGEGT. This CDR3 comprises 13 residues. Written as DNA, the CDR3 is TGTGCCAGCAGTTTTGACAGGCTCACTGAAGCTTTCTTT. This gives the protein CASSFDRLTEAFF.

DNA for the CDR3: TGTGCCAGCAGCTTGGAAGGTTACGAGCAGTACTTC. Encoded protein: CASSLEGYEQYF. The chain couples TRBV13 to TRBJ2-7; D gene unclear. In germline, CDR1 is PRHDT, CDR2 FYEKMQ (reference sequence). With 3 bases removed from V and 4 bases from J, the gap between germline ends came to 7 bases. The CDR3 is 12 amino acids.

CDR3 residues: CASSRSGGQGTFGYTF. In nucleotides, the CDR3 is TGCGCCAGCAGCCGGTCCGGGGGACAGGGCACTTTTGGCTACACCTTC. The chain combines TRBV5-1 with TRBJ1-2; TRBD1 agrees at 9 bases. Germline V gene sequence: CDR1 SGHRS, CDR2 YFSETQ. The CDR3 runs to 16 residues. V trimming: 4 bases; J trimming: 7 bases; junction bases outside the gene matches: 14.

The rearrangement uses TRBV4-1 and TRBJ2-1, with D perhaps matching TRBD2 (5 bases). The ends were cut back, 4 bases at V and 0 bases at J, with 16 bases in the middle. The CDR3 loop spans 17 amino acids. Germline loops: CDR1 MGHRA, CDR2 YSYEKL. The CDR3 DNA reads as TGCGCCAGCAGCCCCCCTTTGAGGGCGGGCTCCTACAATGAGCAGTTCTTC. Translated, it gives CASSPPLRAGSYNEQFF.

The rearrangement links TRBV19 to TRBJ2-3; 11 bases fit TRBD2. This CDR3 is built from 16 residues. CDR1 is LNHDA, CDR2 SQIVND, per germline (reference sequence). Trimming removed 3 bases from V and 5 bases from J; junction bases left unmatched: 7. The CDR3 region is CASSISGTSGQDTQYF. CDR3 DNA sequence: TGTGCCAGTAGTATCTCCGGGACTAGCGGCCAAGATACGCAGTATTTT.

CDR3 coding DNA: TGTGCCACCAGCACCAGACTAGCGGGAGCAACAGAAGGCGAATACAATGAGCAGTTCTTC. It is translated as CATSTRLAGATEGEYNEQFF. This chain connects TRBV15 to TRBJ2-1; 12 nucleotides align to TRBD2. CDR3 length: 20 amino acids. The ends lost 4 bases at V and 4 bases at J; junction bases unmatched: 17. From germline, CDR1 is LNHNV and CDR2 YYDKDF (reference sequence).

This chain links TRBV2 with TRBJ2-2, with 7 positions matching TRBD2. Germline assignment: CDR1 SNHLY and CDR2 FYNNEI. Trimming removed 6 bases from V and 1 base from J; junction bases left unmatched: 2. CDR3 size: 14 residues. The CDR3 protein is CASRAGKNTGELFF. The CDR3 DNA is TGTGCCAGCAGAGCGGGAAAGAACACCGGGGAGCTGTTTTTT.

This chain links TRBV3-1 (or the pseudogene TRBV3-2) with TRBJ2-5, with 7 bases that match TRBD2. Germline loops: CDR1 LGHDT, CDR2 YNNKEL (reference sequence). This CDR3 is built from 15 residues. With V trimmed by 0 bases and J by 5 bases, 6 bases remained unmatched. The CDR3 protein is CASSQEVGGSETQYF. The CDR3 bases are TGTGCCAGCAGCCAAGAGGTGGGAGGGAGTGAGACCCAGTACTTC.

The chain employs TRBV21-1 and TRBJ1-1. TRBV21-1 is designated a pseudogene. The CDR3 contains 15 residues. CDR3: CASSKDEVVNTEAFF. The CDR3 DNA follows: TGTGCCAGCAGCAAAGACGAGGTAGTAAACACTGAAGCTTTCTTT.

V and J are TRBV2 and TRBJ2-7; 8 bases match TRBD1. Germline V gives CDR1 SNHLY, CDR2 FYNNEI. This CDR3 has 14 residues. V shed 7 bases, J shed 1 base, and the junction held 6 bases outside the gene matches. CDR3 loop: CASNLGQVSYEQYF. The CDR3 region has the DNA TGTGCCAGCAACCTGGGACAGGTTTCCTACGAGCAGTACTTC. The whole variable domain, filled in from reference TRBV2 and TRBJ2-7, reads EPEVTQTPSHQVTQMGQEVILRCVPISNHLYFYWYRQILGQKVEFLVSFYNNEISEKSEIFDDQFSVERPDGSNFTLKIRSTKLEDSAMYFCASNLGQVSYEQYFGPGTRLTVT.

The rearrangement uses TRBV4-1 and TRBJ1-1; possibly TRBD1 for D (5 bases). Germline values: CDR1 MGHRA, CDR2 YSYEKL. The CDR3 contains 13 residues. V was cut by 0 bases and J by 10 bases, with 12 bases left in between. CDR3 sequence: CASSQDTGRRAFF. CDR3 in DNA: TGCGCCAGCAGCCAAGACACAGGACGTCGAGCTTTCTTT.

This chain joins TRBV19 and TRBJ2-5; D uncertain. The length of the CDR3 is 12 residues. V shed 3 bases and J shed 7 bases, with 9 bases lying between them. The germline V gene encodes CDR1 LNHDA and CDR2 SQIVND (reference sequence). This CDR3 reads CASSIGQSTQYF. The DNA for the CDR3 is TGTGCCAGTAGTATCGGTCAGTCGACCCAGTACTTC.

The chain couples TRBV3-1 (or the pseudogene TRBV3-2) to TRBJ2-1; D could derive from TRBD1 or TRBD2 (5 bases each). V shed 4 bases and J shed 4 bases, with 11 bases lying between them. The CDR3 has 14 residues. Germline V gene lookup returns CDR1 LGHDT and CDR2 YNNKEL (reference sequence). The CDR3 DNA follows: TGTGCCAGCAGCCCCACAGGACTTTACAATGAGCAGTTCTTC. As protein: CASSPTGLYNEQFF.

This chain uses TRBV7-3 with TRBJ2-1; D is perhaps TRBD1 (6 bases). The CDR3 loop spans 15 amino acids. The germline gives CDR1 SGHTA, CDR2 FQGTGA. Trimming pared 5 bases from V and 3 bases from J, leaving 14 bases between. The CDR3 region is CASSPIRDNYNEQFF. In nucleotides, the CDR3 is TGTGCCAGCAGCCCAATCCGGGACAACTACAATGAGCAGTTCTTC.

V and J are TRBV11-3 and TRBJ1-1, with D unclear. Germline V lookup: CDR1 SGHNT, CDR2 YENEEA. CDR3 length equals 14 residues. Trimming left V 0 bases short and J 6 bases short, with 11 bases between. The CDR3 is CASSLDLGDSEAFF. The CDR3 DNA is TGTGCCAGCAGCTTAGATTTAGGCGATTCTGAAGCTTTCTTT.

CDR3 sequence: CASSDETAYSNQPQHF. CDR3 coding DNA: TGTGCCAGCAGTGACGAGACAGCGTATAGCAATCAGCCCCAGCATTTT. The chain recombines TRBV25-1 with TRBJ1-5; TRBD1 is a possible D gene (5 bases). Trimming took 3 bases from V and 0 from J, leaving 12 bases between them. The length of the CDR3 is 16 residues. Germline loops: CDR1 MGHDK, CDR2 SYGVNS.

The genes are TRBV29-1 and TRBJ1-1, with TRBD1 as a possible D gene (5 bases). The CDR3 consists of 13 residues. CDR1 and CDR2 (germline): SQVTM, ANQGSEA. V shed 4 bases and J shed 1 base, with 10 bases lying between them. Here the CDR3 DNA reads TGCAGCGTTGGACAGATACAGAACACTGAAGCTTTCTTT. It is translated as CSVGQIQNTEAFF.

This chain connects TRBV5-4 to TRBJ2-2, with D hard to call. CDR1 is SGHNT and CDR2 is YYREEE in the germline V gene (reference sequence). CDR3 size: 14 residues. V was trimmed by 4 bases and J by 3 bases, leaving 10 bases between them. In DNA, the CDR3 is TGTGCCAGCAGCCTTCAAGGGTACACCGGGGAGCTGTTTTTT. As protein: CASSLQGYTGELFF.

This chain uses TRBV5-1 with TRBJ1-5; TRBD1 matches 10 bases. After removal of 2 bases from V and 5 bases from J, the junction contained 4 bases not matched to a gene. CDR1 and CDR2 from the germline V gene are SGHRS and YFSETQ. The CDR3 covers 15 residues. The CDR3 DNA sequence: TGCGCCAGCAGCTTAGACGGGACAGGGGATCAGCCCCAGCATTTT. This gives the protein CASSLDGTGDQPQHF.

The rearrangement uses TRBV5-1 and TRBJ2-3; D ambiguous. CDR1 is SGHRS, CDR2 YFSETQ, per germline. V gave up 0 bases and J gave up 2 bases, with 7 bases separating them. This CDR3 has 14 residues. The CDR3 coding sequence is TGCGCCAGCAGCTTGGCGCCTGACACAGATACGCAGTATTTT. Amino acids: CASSLAPDTDTQYF. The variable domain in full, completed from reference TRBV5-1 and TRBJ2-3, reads KAGVTQTPRYLIKTRGQQVTLSCSPISGHRSVSWYQQTPGQGLQFLFEYFSETQRNKGNFPGRFSGRQFSNSRSEMNVSTLELGDSALYLCASSLAPDTDTQYFGPGTRLTVL.

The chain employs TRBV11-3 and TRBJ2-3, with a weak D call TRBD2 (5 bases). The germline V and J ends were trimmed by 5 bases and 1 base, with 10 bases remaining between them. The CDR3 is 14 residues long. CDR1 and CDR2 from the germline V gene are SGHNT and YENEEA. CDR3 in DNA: TGTGCCAGCAGCCTAACGAGGGGCACAGATACGCAGTATTTT. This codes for CASSLTRGTDTQYF.